The present entry profiles one T cell receptor (beta chain) with its context. One end of the junction is discordant with germline, which a read error may explain. The assay was immunoSEQ multiplex PCR, and TCRdb's table has in-frame clones only and misses some. The table records approximately 35,000 clones, about 74% of them present only once. This entry is derived from a study of OX40 agonist ivuxolimab in advanced cancers. The source material was CD4+ or CD8+ T cells sorted from blood, sampled in a trial of the OX40 agonist ivuxolimab. This receptor was taken from an adult with an advanced solid tumor such as melanoma, head and neck, liver or kidney cancer.

CDR3 loop: CASRDRATNIQYF. In nucleotides, the CDR3 is TGTGCCTCACGAGACAGGGCCACAAACATTCAGTACTTC. The V gene is TRBV28, the J gene TRBJ2-4, with 7 bases identical to TRBD1. There are 13 residues in the CDR3. Germline CDR1 is MDHEN and CDR2 is SYDVKM.